A selection of T cell receptor beta chains follows, all from one sample in a study of Graves' ophthalmopathy and Graves' hyperthyroidism. Each CDR3 protein gets one entry after TCRdb re-called the multiplex PCR reads with MiXCR. The sample yields about 480,000 distinct CDR3 sequences, approximately 14% seen once. Sequences were obtained from blood. The receptors were gathered from a woman in her 30s with Graves' ophthalmopathy. CDR3s include the opening cysteine and the closing phenylalanine or tryptophan. A D gene is named only where the DNA matches it firmly. Part of the rows lack a size; the others show once, few, many or a class for expanded clones.

clone_size	v_call	j_call	d_call	cdr3_nt	cdr3_aa
many	TRBV18	TRBJ1-1	NA	TGTGCCAGCTCACCGAAGGGAGGAGACACTGAAGCTTTCTTT	CASSPKGGDTEAFF
many	TRBV6-5	TRBJ1-2	NA	TGTGCCAGCAGTTACCTCGGAAACTATGGCTACACCTTC	CASSYLGNYGYTF
many	TRBV5-1	TRBJ2-5	NA	TGCGCCAGCAGCCGCTGGACGGGCGCTGTAGAGACCCAGTACTTC	CASSRWTGAVETQYF
many	TRBV20-1	TRBJ1-6	NA	TGCAGTGCTAGAGATCCCGGGGGCGTAGATAATTCACCCCTCCACTTT	CSARDPGGVDNSPLHF
NA	TRBV30	TRBJ1-1	NA	TGTGCCTGGACTCCACCGAGGGGGGGAGCTTTCTTT	CAWTPPRGGAFF
NA	TRBV5-1	TRBJ2-7	TRBD2	TGCGCCAGCAGCTGGGGGACTAGCGACTACGAGCAGTACTTC	CASSWGTSDYEQYF
NA	TRBV6-1	TRBJ2-1	NA	TGTGCCAGTTGGGAGGCCGGAGCCTACAATGAGCAGTTCTTC	CASWEAGAYNEQFF
many	TRBV6-1	TRBJ2-2	TRBD1	TGTGCCAGCAGTGTCAGGGGGCGTTTCGACACCGGGGAGCTGTTTTTT	CASSVRGRFDTGELFF
many	TRBV28	TRBJ2-7	NA	TGTGCCAGCAGTTTGCCCGACTCTCGCTACGAGCAGTACTTC	CASSLPDSRYEQYF
many	TRBV12-3/TRBV12-4	TRBJ1-2	TRBD1	TGTGCCAGCAGTTTCCCCAGGGGGCCTGGCTACACCTTC	CASSFPRGPGYTF
many	TRBV10-3	TRBJ1-5	NA	TGTGCCATCTCCTCGTGGGACGGGTGTAGTAAGCCCCAGCATTTT	CAISSWDGCSKPQHF
many	TRBV28	TRBJ1-1	NA	TGTGCCAGCAGTTCCTGGGGGGGAGTGAACACTGAAGCTTTCTTT	CASSSWGGVNTEAFF
many	TRBV27	TRBJ2-7	NA	TGTGCCAGCAAACTACAACGGGGATACGAGCAGTACTTC	CASKLQRGYEQYF
many	TRBV11-2	TRBJ1-6	NA	TGTGCCAGCAGTCACGGACCTACGGATGGGAATTCACCCCTCCACTTT	CASSHGPTDGNSPLHF
many	TRBV3-1	TRBJ2-7	TRBD2	TGTGCCAGCAGCCAAAGCGGGAGTTTCCCTGACGAGCAGTACTTC	CASSQSGSFPDEQYF
many	TRBV28	TRBJ1-3	NA	TGTGCCAGCAGTTCCAGGGGATCCATATATTTT	CASSSRGSIYF
few	TRBV6-1	TRBJ1-2	TRBD1	TGTGCCATCGAGACAGGGATTAACTATGGCTACACCTTC	CAIETGINYGYTF
many	TRBV3-1	TRBJ1-1	NA	TGTGCCAGCAGCCAAGATTTTCGGTCCCCAGAAACTGAAGCTTTCTTT	CASSQDFRSPETEAFF
NA	TRBV3-1	TRBJ2-7	NA	TGTGCCAGCGGTGGACGAGCATCGAGGGAAGACAACGGGCGTGAGCAGTACTTC	CASGGRASREDNGREQYF
many	TRBV12-3/TRBV12-4	TRBJ1-5	NA	TGTGCCAGCAGTTTTCAGGTTAACCAGCCCCAGCATTTT	CASSFQVNQPQHF
NA	TRBV9	TRBJ1-2	NA	TGTGCCAGCAGCCCCCAGAGGGTAGGGGTAGGTGGTTACACCTTC	CASSPQRVGVGGYTF
NA	TRBV19	TRBJ1-2	TRBD1	TGTGCCAGTAGGGAGACAGGGACGGATGGCTACACCTTC	CASRETGTDGYTF
many	TRBV3-1	TRBJ1-1	NA	TGTGCCAGCAGCCAAGACAGGGGGAACACTGAAGCTTTCTTT	CASSQDRGNTEAFF
NA	TRBV2	TRBJ2-5	TRBD2	TGTGCCAGCAGTTTAGCGGGGCTAACCCAAGAGACCCAGTACTTC	CASSLAGLTQETQYF
few	TRBV3-1	TRBJ1-1	TRBD1	TGTGCCAGCAGCCAGACAGGGGGAGGTTTGAACACTGAAGCTTTCTTT	CASSQTGGGLNTEAFF
NA	TRBV5-1	TRBJ2-5	TRBD2	TGCGCCAGCAGCCCCTCGGGACTAGCGGGGGCGTACCAAGAGACCCGGTACTTC	CASSPSGLAGAYQETRYF
many	TRBV6-5	TRBJ1-5	NA	TGTGCCAGCGGACGACAGGGCAATCAGCCCCAGCATTTT	CASGRQGNQPQHF
many	TRBV10-3	TRBJ1-6	TRBD1	TGTGCCATCAGTGGGGACAGGTCGGGTAATTCACCCCTCCACTTT	CAISGDRSGNSPLHF
once	TRBV24-1	TRBJ2-5	NA	TGTGCCACCAGTGCGGAGGGGCCCTGGGAGACCCAGTACTTC	CATSAEGPWETQYF
many	TRBV28	TRBJ2-7	TRBD2	TGTGCCAGCAGTCAAGGACTAGCGGGAGGCTACGAGCAGTACTTC	CASSQGLAGGYEQYF
many	TRBV6-5	TRBJ2-7	NA	TGTGCCAGCAGTTACTCGGGTCGGGGTACGACGTACGAGCAGTACTTC	CASSYSGRGTTYEQYF
many	TRBV19	TRBJ2-5	NA	TGTGCCAGTAGGTTCGGCAGGACCGGGACCCAGTACTTC	CASRFGRTGTQYF
many	TRBV6-1	TRBJ1-1	NA	TGTGCCAGCAGGACAGCCTGGGGGCGTGCTTTCTTT	CASRTAWGRAFF
NA	TRBV3-1	TRBJ2-7	NA	TGTGCCAGCAGCCAGGGGCCTAGCGCCTATCTCTCCTACGAGCAGTACTTC	CASSQGPSAYLSYEQYF
NA	TRBV28	TRBJ1-5	NA	TGTGCCAGCAGCCCCAGACCCGCTATCGCGCCCCAGCATTTT	CASSPRPAIAPQHF
few	TRBV30	TRBJ1-1	NA	TGTGCCTGGACACAAGACACTGAAGCTTTCTTT	CAWTQDTEAFF
many	TRBV5-1	TRBJ2-7	NA	TGCGCCAGCAGCTTGGGTGCAGACTCCTACGAGCAGTACTTC	CASSLGADSYEQYF
many	TRBV27	TRBJ1-5	NA	TGTGCCAGCCCCCCCTCCGGGACAACTTCAGGCAATCAGCCCCAGCATTTT	CASPPSGTTSGNQPQHF
NA	TRBV15	TRBJ1-1	NA	TGTGCCACCAGCCCTCACACGGGGAACACTGAAGCTTTCTTT	CATSPHTGNTEAFF
many	TRBV28	TRBJ2-7	NA	TGTGCCAGCCAGGGGTACGAGCAGTACTTC	CASQGYEQYF